One sample yielded the 4 T cell receptor beta chains listed below, sequenced in a study of human T cells and chemical hapten exposure. The study extracted total RNA from unfractionated whole blood. TCRdb reprocessed the 5' RACE reads with MiXCR, giving one entry per CDR3 protein. The sample gives roughly 82,000 distinct CDR3 sequences, approximately 15% of which show up once; under 7.5% is in the top ten. These receptors all stem from a female donor in good health.

In its sample, this clonotype ranks as medium-sized. This chain connects TRBV27 to TRBJ2-3; TRBD1 aligns across 8 bases. The CDR3 length is 17 residues. Germline V CDR1 and CDR2: MNHEY, SMNVEV (reference sequence). V gave up 5 bases and J gave up 2 bases; unmatched junction bases: 12. The CDR3 DNA is TGTGCCAGCAGTCCCAACGCCAGGGGGCACATCACAGATACGCAGTATTTT. Protein sequence: CASSPNARGHITDTQYF.

CDR3 DNA sequence: TGTGCCTGGAGTGGGGCACCCCTAAACTATGGCTACACCTTC. It specifies CAWSGAPLNYGYTF. The V and J genes are TRBV30 and TRBJ1-2; D is unclear. Germline V CDR1 and CDR2: GTSNPN, SVGIG (reference sequence). Trimming left V 1 base short and J 2 bases short, with 11 bases between. The CDR3 has 14 residues.

The chain links TRBV5-1 to TRBJ1-1; 8 positions agree with TRBD1. CDR1 and CDR2 (germline): SGHRS, YFSETQ. There are 17 residues in the CDR3. With 4 bases clipped from V and 2 bases from J, the junction kept 13 bases outside the gene matches. The CDR3, as DNA: TGCGCCAGCAGCCCATGGACAGGGAGAGTGGATAACACTGAAGCTTTCTTT. It is translated as CASSPWTGRVDNTEAFF.

The chain has TRBV12-3 or TRBV12-4 and TRBJ1-2; tentative D call: TRBD1 (5 bases). The CDR3 contains 15 residues. V was trimmed by 4 bases and J by 3 bases, leaving 15 bases between them. The CDR3 loop reads CASSSEGGGDYGYTF. The CDR3 coding sequence is TGTGCCAGCAGTTCTGAGGGCGGGGGGGACTATGGCTACACCTTC.